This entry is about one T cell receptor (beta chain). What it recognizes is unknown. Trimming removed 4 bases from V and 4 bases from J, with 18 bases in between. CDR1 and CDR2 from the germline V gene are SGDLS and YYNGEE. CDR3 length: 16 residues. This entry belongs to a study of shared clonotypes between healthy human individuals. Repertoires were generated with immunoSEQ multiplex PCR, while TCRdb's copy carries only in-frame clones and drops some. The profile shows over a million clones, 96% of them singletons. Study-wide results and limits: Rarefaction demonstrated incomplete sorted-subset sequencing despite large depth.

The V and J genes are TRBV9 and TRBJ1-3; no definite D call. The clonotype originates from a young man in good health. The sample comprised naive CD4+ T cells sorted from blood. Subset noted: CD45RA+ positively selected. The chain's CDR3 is CASSPPFRSPGNTIYF. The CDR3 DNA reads TGTGCCAGCAGCCCCCCATTTAGGTCTCCCGGAAACACCATATATTTT.